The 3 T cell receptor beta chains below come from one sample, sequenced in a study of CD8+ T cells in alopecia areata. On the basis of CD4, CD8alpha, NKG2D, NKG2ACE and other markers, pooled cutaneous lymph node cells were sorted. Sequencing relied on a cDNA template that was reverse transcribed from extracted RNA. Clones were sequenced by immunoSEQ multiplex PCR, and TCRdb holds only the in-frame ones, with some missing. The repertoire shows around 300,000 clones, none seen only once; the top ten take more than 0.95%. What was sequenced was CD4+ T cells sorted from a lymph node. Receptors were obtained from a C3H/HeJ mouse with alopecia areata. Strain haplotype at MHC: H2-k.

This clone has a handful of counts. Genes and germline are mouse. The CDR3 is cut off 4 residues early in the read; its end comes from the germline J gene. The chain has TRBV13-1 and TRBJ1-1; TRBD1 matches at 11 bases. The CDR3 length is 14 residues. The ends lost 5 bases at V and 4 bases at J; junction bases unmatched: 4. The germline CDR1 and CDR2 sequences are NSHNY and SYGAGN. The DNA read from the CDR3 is TGTGCCAGCAGGGCCGGGACAGGGGGCACA. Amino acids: CASRAGTGGT. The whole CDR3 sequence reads CASRAGTGGTEVFF.

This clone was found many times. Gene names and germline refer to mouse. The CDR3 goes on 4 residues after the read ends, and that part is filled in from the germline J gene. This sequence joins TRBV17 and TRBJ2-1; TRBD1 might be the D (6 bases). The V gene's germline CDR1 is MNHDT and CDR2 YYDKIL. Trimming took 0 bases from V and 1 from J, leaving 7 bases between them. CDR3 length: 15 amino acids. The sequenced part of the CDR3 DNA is TGTGCTAGCAGTAGAGATGGACAGAACTATGCT. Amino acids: CASSRDGQNYA. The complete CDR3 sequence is CASSRDGQNYAEQFF.

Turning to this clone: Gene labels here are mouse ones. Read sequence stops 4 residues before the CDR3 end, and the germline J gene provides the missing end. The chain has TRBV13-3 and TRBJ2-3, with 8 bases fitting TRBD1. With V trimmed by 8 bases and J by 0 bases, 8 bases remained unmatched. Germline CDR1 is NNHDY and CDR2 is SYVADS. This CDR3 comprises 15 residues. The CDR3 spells CARGKDRDSAETLYF. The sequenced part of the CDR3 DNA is TGTGCCAGGGGGAAGGACAGGGACAGTGCAGAA.